Listed here are 30 T cell receptor beta chains from one sample, sequenced in a study of cytomegalovirus exposure and HLA in healthy donors. Assay used: immunoSEQ multiplex PCR; TCRdb lists only in-frame clones, some missing. The data show about 89,000 clones, 84% seen once. The sequenced material came from PBMCs. These receptors were obtained from a woman younger than 30 in good health and CMV-seropositive.

This sequence joins TRBV27 and TRBJ2-1; D remains ambiguous. The CDR3 is 13 amino acids. V was shortened by 7 bases and J by 8 bases, with 15 bases between the two germline ends. Looked up from germline, CDR1 is MNHEY and CDR2 is SMNVEV (reference sequence). The CDR3 nucleotides read TGTGCCAGCATTCCCAATAACGGTGATGAGCAGTTCTTC. This codes for CASIPNNGDEQFF.

This clone has more than one count but fewer than ten. This chain connects TRBV18 to TRBJ2-7; the D is unclear. There are 14 residues in the CDR3. Trimming left V 6 bases short and J 6 bases short, with 18 bases between. Per the germline V gene, CDR1 is KGHSH and CDR2 is LQKENI. The CDR3 DNA is TGTGCCAGCTCCCAGAACTTTCAGCGAGCCGAGCAGTACTTC. Protein product: CASSQNFQRAEQYF.

The chain is built from TRBV13 and TRBJ2-4; D may be TRBD2 (6 bases). The ends were cut back, 5 bases at V and 8 bases at J, with 16 bases in the middle. The V gene's germline CDR1 is PRHDT and CDR2 FYEKMQ (reference sequence). The CDR3 extends over 14 amino acids. CDR3 in amino acids: CASSLQRPGDIQYF. CDR3 sequence (DNA): TGTGCCAGCAGCCTTCAGAGGCCGGGGGACATTCAGTACTTC.

This chain joins TRBV5-1 and TRBJ2-7; TRBD1 is a possible D gene (6 bases). The V gene's germline CDR1 is SGHRS and CDR2 YFSETQ. Between the trimmed V and J ends, which lost 4 bases and 1 base, there was a span of 12 bases. This CDR3 is 14 amino acids long. CDR3 in amino acids: CASSLTGFSYEQYF. The CDR3 DNA follows: TGCGCCAGCAGCCTAACAGGGTTTTCCTACGAGCAGTACTTC.

V and J are TRBV7-9 and TRBJ2-3; 7 bases agree with TRBD2. The CDR3 covers 15 residues. Unmatched junction bases numbered 8, after V lost 6 bases and J lost 2 bases. Germline V gene data show CDR1 as SEHNR and CDR2 as FQNEAQ (reference sequence). Written as DNA, the CDR3 is TGTGCCAGCAGTCCCAGCGGGATTACCACAGATACGCAGTATTTT. This translates into CASSPSGITTDTQYF.

The J gene is TRBJ1-6, the V gene TRBV9; no clear D. There are 14 residues in the CDR3. In germline, CDR1 is SGDLS, CDR2 YYNGEE. The V and J ends lost 0 bases and 5 bases respectively, with 6 bases between them. CDR3 sequence: CASSVVSNNSPLHF. CDR3 DNA sequence: TGTGCCAGCAGCGTAGTGTCCAATAATTCACCCCTCCACTTT.

The rearrangement links TRBV28 to TRBJ2-5, with TRBD1 matching 7 bases. The CDR3 consists of 14 residues. V was clipped by 6 bases and J by 2 bases; unmatched bases: 6. The germline gives CDR1 MDHEN, CDR2 SYDVKM. CDR3 DNA: TGTGCCAGCAGAACTGGGACAGCGCAAGAGACCCAGTACTTC. Amino acids: CASRTGTAQETQYF.

In this sample, this clone turned up a few times. This rearrangement joins TRBV2 to TRBJ1-1; D might be TRBD1 (6 bases). The CDR3 extends over 11 amino acids. V was cut by 7 bases and J by 6 bases, with 9 bases left in between. Germline values: CDR1 SNHLY, CDR2 FYNNEI. In DNA, the CDR3 is TGTGCCAGCATAGGGGGTTCTGAAGCTTTCTTT. Residues: CASIGGSEAFF.

The CDR3 DNA follows: TGTGCCAGCAGCCAAGGAGGAGCGAACTTACCCTATGGCTACACCTTC. Amino acids: CASSQGGANLPYGYTF. V and J are TRBV9 and TRBJ1-2; no firm D call. Per the germline V gene, CDR1 is SGDLS and CDR2 is YYNGEE. Trimming left V 4 bases short and J 4 bases short, with 20 bases between. CDR3 length equals 16 residues.

V is TRBV7-2 and J is TRBJ2-7; no definite D call. V lost 5 bases, J lost 3 bases, and 11 bases lay in between. CDR3 length: 13 amino acids. CDR1 and CDR2 (germline): SGHTA, FQGNSA. CDR3 sequence reads: CASSTPSSYEQYF. CDR3 sequence (DNA): TGTGCCAGCAGCACCCCATCCAGCTACGAGCAGTACTTC.

The chain combines TRBV15 with TRBJ2-5; TRBD2 might be the D (5 bases). The germline V and J ends were trimmed by 1 base and 5 bases, with 11 bases remaining between them. The CDR3 spans 14 residues. The germline gives CDR1 LNHNV, CDR2 YYDKDF (reference sequence). The CDR3 sequence is CATSRAQEVETQYF. The DNA for the CDR3 is TGTGCCACCAGCAGAGCGCAGGAGGTGGAGACCCAGTACTTC.

This chain links TRBV11-2 with TRBJ1-1; the D is unclear. This CDR3 contains 12 residues. Germline CDR1 reads SGHAT; CDR2 reads FQNNGV. V was pared by 8 bases and J by 8 bases, with 15 bases between. The DNA for the CDR3 is TGTGCCAGCGAATCCGCGTCTCGGGAAGCTTTCTTT. Translating it yields CASESASREAFF.

The chain is built from TRBV19 and TRBJ2-5, with D hard to call. Trimming took off 3 bases at V and 0 bases at J, with 5 bases between the two ends. There are 13 residues in the CDR3. Looked up from germline, CDR1 is LNHDA and CDR2 is SQIVND (reference sequence). CDR3 in DNA: TGTGCCAGTAGTATCCAGGACCAAGAGACCCAGTACTTC. This sequence encodes CASSIQDQETQYF. The full variable domain, in which reference TRBV19 and TRBJ2-5 provide the parts outside the CDR3, is DGGITQSPKYLFRKEGQNVTLSCEQNLNHDAMYWYRQDPGQGLRLIYYSQIVNDFQKGDIAEGYSVSREKKESFPLTVTSAQKNPTAFYLCASSIQDQETQYFGPGTRLLVL.

The V gene is TRBV2, the J gene TRBJ2-7; 9 bases are a match to TRBD2. Germline CDR1 reads SNHLY; CDR2 reads FYNNEI. Unmatched junction bases numbered 10, after V lost 5 bases and J lost 5 bases. The CDR3 length is 15 residues. This CDR3 reads CASSFDRAGGNEQYF. DNA of the CDR3: TGTGCCAGCAGTTTCGACAGGGCGGGGGGGAACGAGCAGTACTTC.

Only one count was recorded for this clone. This rearrangement joins TRBV10-3 to TRBJ1-6, with TRBD1 as a possible D gene (6 bases). Germline V gene lookup returns CDR1 ENHRY and CDR2 SYGVKD. Trimming took 1 base from V and 8 from J, leaving 12 bases between them. This CDR3 region has 15 residues. CDR3: CAISEFVDSDSPLHF. The CDR3 DNA reads TGTGCCATCAGTGAGTTCGTGGACAGTGATTCACCCCTCCACTTT.

The chain joins TRBV28 to TRBJ1-1; D is perhaps TRBD1 (5 bases). There are 16 residues in the CDR3. Germline V gene sequence: CDR1 MDHEN, CDR2 SYDVKM. V gave up 4 bases and J gave up 6 bases, with 21 bases separating them. CDR3 residues: CASSYLGRETGAEAFF. For the CDR3, the DNA is TGTGCCAGCAGTTACCTGGGGCGCGAAACTGGGGCTGAAGCTTTCTTT.

The chain employs TRBV30 and TRBJ2-5; 7 nucleotides align to TRBD1. Germline values: CDR1 GTSNPN, CDR2 SVGIG (reference sequence). The CDR3 is 12 residues long. The ends lost 1 base at V and 5 bases at J; junction bases unmatched: 1. The CDR3 coding sequence is TGTGCCTGGAGTGGACAGGGCGAGACCCAGTACTTC. Translated: CAWSGQGETQYF. The variable domain in full, completed from reference TRBV30 and TRBJ2-5, reads SQTIHQWPATLVQPVGSPLSLECTVEGTSNPNLYWYRQAAGRGLQLLFYSVGIGQISSEVPQNLSASRPQDRQFILSSKKLLLSDSGFYLCAWSGQGETQYFGPGTRLLVL.

The count of this clone is one. The chain is built from TRBV7-8 and TRBJ1-4, with D possibly TRBD1 on 6 matching bases. Trimming took off 5 bases at V and 0 bases at J, with 10 bases between the two ends. This CDR3 region has 15 residues. Germline V lookup: CDR1 SGHVS, CDR2 FQNEAQ. CDR3 amino acids: CASSKQGATNEKLFF. The CDR3 DNA reads TGTGCCAGCAGCAAACAGGGAGCAACTAATGAAAAACTGTTTTTT. Filled out from reference TRBV7-8 and TRBJ1-4, the complete variable domain reads GAGVSQSPRYKVAKRGQDVALRCDPISGHVSLFWYQQALGQGPEFLTYFQNEAQLDKSGLPSDRFFAERPEGSVSTLKIQRTQQEDSAVYLCASSKQGATNEKLFFGSGTQLSVL.

This rearrangement joins TRBV6-5 to TRBJ2-1; 7 positions match TRBD2. The CDR3 sequence is 14 residues long. Germline lookup yields CDR1 MNHEY and CDR2 SVGAGI. V was pared by 5 bases and J by 4 bases, with 5 bases of the junction left unmatched. Written as DNA, the CDR3 is TGTGCCAGCAGTCCCGTGGGGGGGTACAATGAGCAGTTCTTC. Its protein product is CASSPVGGYNEQFF.

The V call is TRBV7-8, the J call TRBJ1-1; tentatively, D is TRBD1 (5 bases). Germline V gives CDR1 SGHVS, CDR2 FQNEAQ. Trimming cost V 3 bases and J 4 bases, with 12 bases left between them. This CDR3 is 14 amino acids long. The CDR3 DNA sequence: TGTGCCAGCAGCTTCAGGGTTCTCGGCACTGAAGCTTTCTTT. Its protein product is CASSFRVLGTEAFF.

The chain links TRBV30 to TRBJ2-3, with 12 bases matching TRBD2. J lost 6 bases, V lost 1 base, and 8 bases had no gene match. The CDR3 consists of 16 residues. The germline CDR1 and CDR2 sequences are GTSNPN and SVGIG (reference sequence). The CDR3 loop reads CAWSGGLAGIADTQYF. In nucleotides, the CDR3 is TGTGCCTGGAGTGGCGGACTAGCGGGGATCGCGGATACGCAGTATTTT.

The rearrangement joins TRBV27 to TRBJ1-4; TRBD1 might be the D (5 bases). The CDR3 is made up of 14 amino acids. The V end was cut by 3 bases, the J end by 8 bases, with 13 bases between. The germline V gene has CDR1 MNHEY and CDR2 SMNVEV (reference sequence). CDR3 sequence: CASSFSRVGEKLFF. CDR3 in DNA: TGTGCCAGCAGTTTCAGCAGGGTTGGCGAAAAACTGTTTTTT.

This chain uses TRBV11-1 with TRBJ2-5; D perhaps matches TRBD1 (5 bases). This CDR3 spans 14 amino acids. The V gene lost 2 bases and the J gene lost 1 base, with 8 bases spanning the gap. Looked up from germline, CDR1 is SGHAT and CDR2 is FQDESV (reference sequence). In DNA form, the CDR3 reads TGTGCCAGCAGCTTACGCAGGGCCCAAGAGACCCAGTACTTC. Its translation is CASSLRRAQETQYF.

The rearrangement links TRBV19 to TRBJ2-1; 13 nucleotides line up with TRBD2. Per the germline V gene, CDR1 is LNHDA and CDR2 is SQIVND (reference sequence). The J segment lost 7 bases and the V segment lost 0 bases, leaving 6 bases of the junction unmatched. CDR3 length equals 17 residues. CDR3 bases: TGTGCCAGTAGTATAGAGTCGGGACTAGCGGGGATAAATGAGCAGTTCTTC. The encoded protein is CASSIESGLAGINEQFF.

V is TRBV2 and J is TRBJ2-7, with TRBD2 matching 8 bases. The V segment lost 6 bases and the J segment 0 bases; nucleotides outside the gene matches: 13. The CDR3 has 17 amino acids. From germline, CDR1 is SNHLY and CDR2 FYNNEI. The DNA for the CDR3 is TGTGCCAGCAGGGGCGATAATAGCGGGGTCCACTCCTACGAGCAGTACTTC. Translated, it gives CASRGDNSGVHSYEQYF. Full variable domain (rest looked up from reference TRBV2 and TRBJ2-7): EPEVTQTPSHQVTQMGQEVILRCVPISNHLYFYWYRQILGQKVEFLVSFYNNEISEKSEIFDDQFSVERPDGSNFTLKIRSTKLEDSAMYFCASRGDNSGVHSYEQYFGPGTRLTVT.

This rearrangement joins TRBV4-3 to TRBJ1-1; no clear D gene. The CDR3 spans 14 residues. Trimming took 3 bases from V and 5 from J, leaving 13 bases between them. In germline, CDR1 is LGHNA, CDR2 YSLEER. The CDR3 DNA reads TGCGCCAGCAGCCATGGACGACCGGGGACTGAAGCTTTCTTT. This encodes CASSHGRPGTEAFF.

The chain links TRBV15 to TRBJ1-2; 7 bases agree with TRBD1. The CDR3 runs to 14 residues. V was clipped by 6 bases and J by 8 bases; unmatched bases: 12. Germline lookup yields CDR1 LNHNV and CDR2 YYDKDF (reference sequence). The CDR3: CATRDRSSRGGYTF. In DNA, the CDR3 is TGTGCCACCAGGGACAGGTCCTCCCGTGGGGGCTACACCTTC.

The chain carries TRBV28 and TRBJ1-2; 7 nucleotides agree with TRBD1. V lost 5 bases, J lost 8 bases, and 8 bases stayed unmatched. CDR1 is MDHEN and CDR2 is SYDVKM in the germline V gene. CDR3 length equals 13 residues. The CDR3: CASSLTGEQGYTF. The CDR3 DNA is TGTGCCAGCAGTCTCACAGGGGAGCAAGGCTACACCTTC.

This clone has a single count. The rearrangement joins TRBV7-9 to TRBJ1-1, with 7 bases that match TRBD1. CDR1 is SEHNR, CDR2 FQNEAQ, per germline (reference sequence). The V segment lost 5 bases and the J segment 1 base; nucleotides outside the gene matches: 7. This CDR3 has 15 amino acids. CDR3 sequence: CASSLTGAGNTEAFF. As DNA, the CDR3 is TGTGCCAGCAGCCTCACAGGGGCGGGGAACACTGAAGCTTTCTTT.

This clone has just one count. In DNA form, the CDR3 reads TGCGCCAGCAGCCCGGGACAGGGGGGATATGGCTACACCTTC. It encodes CASSPGQGGYGYTF. The J gene is TRBJ1-2, the V gene TRBV4-3; 11 positions match TRBD1. The CDR3 is 14 residues long. Germline CDR1 reads LGHNA; CDR2 reads YSLEER. The junction had 3 bases not matched to a gene; V was cut back by 4 bases and J by 5 bases.